This T cell receptor beta chain originates from a study of early T cells in non-severe SARS-CoV-2 infection. On the study more broadly: From unsorted whole blood, bulk RNA was sequenced, and the chains remained unpaired.

cDNA molecules, individually, were tagged with unique molecular identifiers. TCRdb redid the calling of the 5' RACE reads with MiXCR, one entry per CDR3 protein. In the table there are about 76,000 distinct CDR3 sequences, around 10% of which are singletons. The germline V gene has CDR1 SGHAT and CDR2 FQNNGV. Trimming took 5 bases from V and 2 from J, leaving 16 bases between them. The CDR3 sequence is 15 residues long. This clonotype came up a few times. The TCR sequence derives from an adult who was a healthcare worker with PCR-confirmed SARS-CoV-2 infection or an uninfected control (not recorded which). Sequencing used whole blood. This chain links TRBV11-2 with TRBJ2-7; weak D call: TRBD2 (7 bases). The CDR3 is CASSPGRGGTYEQYF. The CDR3 nucleotides read TGTGCCAGCAGCCCAGGGCGCGGGGGCACCTACGAGCAGTACTTC.